What follows is one T cell receptor beta chain and its context. Participant age was roughly 18 to 89 years, and participants resided in about two dozen US areas. This sample was included in a study of blood T cell repertoires in COVID-19. Overall study context: COVID-19 samples, acute and convalescent, were from the United States, Italy and Spain.

Profiling relied on immunoSEQ multiplex PCR, and the TCRdb table lists in-frame clones only, not all of them. The data hold 150,000 or so clones, with about 85% observed a single time. CDR3 length: 16 amino acids. With 0 bases removed from V and 2 bases from J, the gap between germline ends came to 14 bases. From germline, CDR1 is SGHRS and CDR2 YFSETQ. The sample consisted of PBMCs or T cells enriched from blood (not recorded which). The TCR comes from a woman in her forties who had been exposed to COVID-19. The chain couples TRBV5-1 to TRBJ1-1, with a possible D match to TRBD1 (6 bases). CDR3 bases: TGCGCCAGCAGCTTGGTTTTCGGACAGCTTAACACTGAAGCTTTCTTT. Translation: CASSLVFGQLNTEAFF.